Sequencing of this TCR beta chain was carried out in a study of T-cell memory formation after mild COVID-19 (dated by TCRdb to the early 2020s). Describing the broader study: TCR sequence clusters from the two donors were largely donor specific. T-cell clones expanding and contracting after mild COVID-19 in two donors were tracked by longitudinal TCRalpha and TCRbeta repertoire sequencing. Two young, previously healthy adult volunteers, one female and one male, were included in the cohort. Results the study describes overall, beyond this receptor: Contracting CD4+ clones were found mainly in CM and EM memory subsets, while CD8+ clones were enriched in EMRA. Some responding clones were detected in pre-infection memory, which suggested that pre-existing cross-reactive memory T cells had joined the SARS-CoV-2 response. From day 15 to 85, contracting clones showed balanced CD4/CD8 phenotypes, whereas a second wave of clones that expanded from day 15 to 37 leaned towards CD4+. SARS-CoV-2 specificity was not confirmed for the second-wave clones peaking on day 37. The study covered only a couple of mild cases, and larger cohorts including severe cases with pre-infection samples were considered necessary.

This clonotype was seen a few times. The antigen this receptor binds is unknown. Base qualities are missing; no much larger clone stands one base away. Ficoll-Paque density gradient centrifugation was the method used to isolate PBMCs. The trim is 1 base for V and 4 bases for J, with a gap of 10 bases between the germline ends. Sequences SGHRS (CDR1) and YFSETQ (CDR2) are obtained from the germline V gene. From cysteine to phenylalanine, the CDR3 is 14 amino acids long. Just CDR3 DNA is preserved here, 42 bases in frame from base 1. Sequencer: Illumina NovaSeq 6000. Using 5'RACE with constant-segment primers, TCRalpha and TCRbeta cDNA libraries were constructed, with sample barcodes and unique molecular identifiers added in the process. Trizol reagent was used to extract RNA from every sample. Library amplification was performed in two PCR steps, and a second sample barcode and Illumina TruSeq adapters were introduced in the second step. Sequencing of libraries was performed on an Illumina NovaSeq with 2 x 150 bp paired-end reads. The published analysis was carried out like this. With migec v1.2.7, reads were demultiplexed and then collapsed into UMI-guided consensus sequences. Using mixcr v2.1.11, UMI consensuses were aligned to TRA and TRB V and J templates and then assembled into clonotypes. A clonotype was counted as expanded or contracted only when both edgeR and NoisET called the clonotype significant, with the noise models trained on biological replicates. edgeR calls used a false discovery rate-adjusted p below 0.01 and a log2 fold-change threshold of 1. As an exploratory analysis of dynamics, PCA with hierarchical clustering was applied to max-normalized trajectories of the 1000 most abundant clonotypes. Each responding clone was given a CD4 or CD8 phenotype based on the CD4+ and CD8+ repertoires, which had been sequenced separately. TCRdb itself trimmed the public reads at Q25 with fastp, ran MiXCR and retained productive beta chains. For every CDR3 protein sequence, its rows merge into one entry that carries the most common genes and DNA. The V and J calls reflect TCRdb's pipeline rather than the authors' work. This sample comprises around 390,000 distinct CDR3 sequences, more than 15% of them detected only once. Jointly, the top ten make up 20% to 25% of the sample.

The sequence was obtained from a man aged 18 to 29 who had mild COVID-19 (a few samples of this study predate the infection). The sample titles of this study are shuffled in the database, so cell type and time point are left out; the donor was told from shared clones. The sample taken for sequencing was PBMCs or a T cell subset sorted from them (not recorded which). The rearranged chain carries TRBV5-1 and TRBJ2-3; 6 matching bases give a weak D call of TRBD1. The CDR3 region has the sequence CASSLKTGSDTQYF. The nucleotide sequence reads TGCGCCAGCAGCTTGAAAACAGGGTCAGATACGCAGTATTTT.